The following is a TCR beta chain sequence with its context. The data are from a study of blood T cell repertoires in COVID-19. This CDR3 comprises 14 residues. From germline, CDR1 is SGHTS and CDR2 YDEGEE. The ends lost 5 bases at V and 7 bases at J; junction bases unmatched: 10. Only in-frame clones appear in the TCRdb table, and some are missing; sequencing was by immunoSEQ multiplex PCR. The repertoire holds 400,000 or so clones, with about 89% as singletons. Sequenced sample: peripheral blood. The V and J genes are TRBV5-8 and TRBJ1-2, with 8 bases matching TRBD1. The TCR comes from a woman in her 40s with COVID-19, enrolled during active disease. The DNA of the CDR3 is TGTGCCAGCAGATTGAATCAGGGGGCTCTTGGCTACACCTTC. Residues: CASRLNQGALGYTF. The full variable domain, with the rest looked up from reference TRBV5-8 and TRBJ1-2, is EAGVTQSPTHLIKTRGQQATLRCSPISGHTSVYWYQQALGLGLQFLLWYDEGEERNRGNFPPRFSGRQFPNYSSELNVNALELEDSALYLCASRLNQGALGYTFGSGTRLTVV.